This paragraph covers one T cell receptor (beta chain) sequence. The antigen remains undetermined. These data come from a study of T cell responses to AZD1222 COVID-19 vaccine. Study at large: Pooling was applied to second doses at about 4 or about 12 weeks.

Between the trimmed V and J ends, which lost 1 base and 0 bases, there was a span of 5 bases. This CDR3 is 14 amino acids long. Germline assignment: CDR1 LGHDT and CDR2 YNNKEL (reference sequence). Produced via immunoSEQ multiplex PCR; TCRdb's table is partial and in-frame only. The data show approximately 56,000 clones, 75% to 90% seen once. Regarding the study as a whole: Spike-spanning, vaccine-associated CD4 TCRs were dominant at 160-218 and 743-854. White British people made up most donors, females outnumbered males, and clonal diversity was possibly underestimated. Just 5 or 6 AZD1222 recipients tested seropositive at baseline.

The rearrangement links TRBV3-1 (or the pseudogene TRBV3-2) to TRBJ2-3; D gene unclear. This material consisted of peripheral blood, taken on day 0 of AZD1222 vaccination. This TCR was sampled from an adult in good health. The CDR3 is CASSQGFSTDTQYF. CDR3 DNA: TGTGCCAGCAGCCAAGGGTTTAGCACAGATACGCAGTATTTT.